Listed below are T cell receptor beta chains from one sample, sequenced in a study of cytomegalovirus exposure and HLA in healthy donors. TCRdb keeps only in-frame clones here, not all; method: immunoSEQ multiplex PCR. This sample has 150,000 to 190,000 clones; 85% occur once, and the top ten carry 2% to 2.5%. Material: PBMCs. All receptors come from a woman younger than 30 in good health and CMV-seronegative. Both conserved end residues are part of each CDR3. Each record gives: J gene, V gene, CDR3 protein.

TRBJ1-2 TRBV27 CASSQGNYGYTF
TRBJ2-5 TRBV28 CASSGPTSVETQYF
TRBJ2-7 TRBV2 CASSAGGRNEQYF
TRBJ2-1 TRBV28 CASSPGFFYYNEQFF
TRBJ1-1 TRBV7-3 CASSLITDTEAFF
TRBJ2-1 TRBV7-9 CASSPKTGGYNEQFF
TRBJ2-7 TRBV10-1 CASSGDRSYEQYF
TRBJ2-3 TRBV6-5 CASSPSGRASDTQYF
TRBJ2-7 TRBV27 CASRPRGGGEQYF
TRBJ2-3 TRBV28 CASSPAQGISTDTQYF
TRBJ1-6 TRBV30 CAWMRGSYNSPLHF
TRBJ2-3 TRBV18 CASSPRLTDTQYF
TRBJ2-2 TRBV5-4 CASSGIAGAGDGELFF
TRBJ2-5 TRBV5-4 CALGPGLRKETQYF
TRBJ1-4 TRBV7-2 CASSPAGEATNEKLFF
TRBJ2-3 TRBV5-1 CASQEVPATDTQYF
TRBJ2-7 TRBV2 CASSEARQGSGYEQYF
TRBJ1-4 TRBV2 CASRATGQPNEKLFF
TRBJ2-1 TRBV6-5 CASSRQGEQFF
TRBJ2-1 TRBV15 CATSRFGSEQFF
TRBJ2-5 TRBV29-1 CSVNRVGETQYF